Detailed here is one T cell receptor (beta chain). Roughly 0.45 to 1 ug RNA was reverse transcribed with random hexamers. One entry per CDR3 protein results from TCRdb running MiXCR on the immunoSEQ multiplex PCR reads. Counted here are tens of thousands of distinct CDR3 sequences, roughly 96% occurring once; the ten biggest clones make up roughly 0.62%. The data originate from a study of CD8 T cells in Susac syndrome. Germline trimming cut 5 bases from V and 2 bases from J; bases unmatched to any gene: 7. Looked up from germline, CDR1 is GTSNPN and CDR2 is SVGIG (reference sequence). The CDR3 extends over 15 amino acids.

The source material was CD8+ T cells from PBMCs. This receptor was taken from a human donor with Susac syndrome. The chain couples TRBV30 to TRBJ1-5; 9 nucleotides align to TRBD1. The chain's CDR3 is CAWDLGQGRNQPQHF. The CDR3 DNA reads TGTGCCTGGGACTTGGGACAGGGACGCAATCAGCCCCAGCATTTT.